This entry features one TCR beta chain sequence. The data were obtained in a study of blood T cell repertoires in COVID-19. Overall study: In each case, the material was cDNA or gDNA derived from T cells, B-cell-depleted T cells, or PBMCs.

CDR3 length: 16 amino acids. The V gene lost 4 bases and the J gene lost 6 bases, with 23 bases spanning the gap. The germline V gene has CDR1 SGHDT and CDR2 YYEEEE. Per the study methods: For nucleated cells, counts were estimated from reference gene primer amplification. The assay was immunoSEQ multiplex PCR, and TCRdb's table has in-frame clones only and misses some. That table furnishes V, J and clone size, whereas the DNA furnished D and trimming. The data contain roughly 190,000 clones, around 85% of them seen just once; the ten biggest clones take up 2.5% to 3.5%. Clinical histories supplied by participants themselves formed the basis of cohort assignment.

The receptor comes from a woman aged 25 to 45 who had recovered from COVID-19. Sequenced material: PBMCs or T cells enriched from blood (not recorded which). The J gene is TRBJ2-7, the V gene TRBV5-6; TRBD2 is a possible D gene (5 bases). The chain's CDR3 is CASSTPFPGRPFEQYF. In DNA form, the CDR3 reads TGTGCCAGCAGCACACCATTCCCGGGAAGGCCTTTCGAGCAGTACTTC.